A selection of T cell receptor beta chains follows, all from one sample in a study of blood T cell repertoires in COVID-19. Profiled with immunoSEQ multiplex PCR; TCRdb holds only in-frame clones, not every one. The table lists some 46,000 clones, 80% to 90% of them singletons. Sequencing used peripheral blood. These receptors came from a woman of 80 years or more with COVID-19, enrolled during active disease. CDR3s include the opening cysteine and the closing phenylalanine or tryptophan. D genes are given only for firm matches. Only part of the rows carry a size: once, few, many, or a class if the clone is expanded.

d_call	v_call	clone_size	j_call	cdr3_aa	cdr3_nt
TRBD1	TRBV3-1/TRBV3-2	NA	TRBJ2-7	CASSQGFQGAYEQYF	TGTGCCAGCAGCCAAGGGTTTCAGGGGGCGTACGAGCAGTACTTC
TRBD1	TRBV28	NA	TRBJ1-1	CASSPSTGWTEAFF	TGTGCCAGCAGTCCCTCGACAGGGTGGACTGAAGCTTTCTTT
TRBD1	TRBV5-1	NA	TRBJ2-1	CASSLGGTVNNEQFF	TGCGCCAGCAGCTTGGGAGGGACAGTGAACAATGAGCAGTTCTTC
TRBD1	TRBV19	NA	TRBJ2-5	CASSILGTEETQYF	TGTGCCAGTAGTATACTGGGGACAGAAGAGACCCAGTACTTC
TRBD1	TRBV29-1	few	TRBJ2-7	CSVAGTGNEQYF	TGCAGCGTGGCCGGGACAGGGAACGAGCAGTACTTC
NA	TRBV6-5	NA	TRBJ1-3	CASSYSSRSRNTIYF	TGTGCCAGCAGTTACTCGAGCCGGTCTCGAAACACCATATATTTT
NA	TRBV10-3	NA	TRBJ2-1	CAISESPTYNEQFF	TGTGCCATCAGTGAGTCCCCCACATACAATGAGCAGTTCTTC
NA	TRBV7-3	NA	TRBJ2-7	CASSFPATSPSSYEQYF	TGTGCCAGCAGCTTCCCAGCAACTAGCCCGAGCTCCTACGAGCAGTACTTC
NA	TRBV6-2/TRBV6-3	NA	TRBJ1-4	CASSYSRSRAANEKLFF	TGTGCCAGCAGCTACTCACGGTCCAGGGCCGCTAATGAAAAACTGTTTTTT
NA	TRBV5-1	NA	TRBJ2-1	CASSLVPSTGGNEQFF	TGCGCCAGCAGCTTGGTACCCAGCACAGGAGGGAATGAGCAGTTCTTC
TRBD1	TRBV5-4	NA	TRBJ2-3	CASNSRDRKSSDTQYF	TGTGCCAGCAACTCTCGGGACAGGAAAAGTTCGGATACGCAGTATTTT
TRBD1	TRBV7-9	NA	TRBJ1-2	CASSHADRAAGYGYTF	TGTGCCAGCAGCCACGCGGACAGGGCCGCCGGCTATGGCTACACCTTC
TRBD2	TRBV27	few	TRBJ2-1	CASSLTSGGGNEQFF	TGTGCCAGCAGTCTGACTAGCGGGGGGGGGAATGAGCAGTTCTTC
NA	TRBV7-2	few	TRBJ1-6	CASSLLNSPLHF	TGTGCCAGCAGCTTACTAAATTCACCCCTCCACTTT
TRBD2	TRBV11-3	NA	TRBJ2-7	CASSLDGRALAKQYF	TGTGCCAGCAGCTTAGATGGTCGGGCACTAGCGAAGCAGTACTTC
TRBD2	TRBV5-4	NA	TRBJ2-5	CASSLSLAGGQETQYF	TGTGCCAGCAGCTTGTCACTAGCGGGAGGGCAAGAGACCCAGTACTTC
NA	TRBV3-1/TRBV3-2	NA	TRBJ2-2	CASRRTEVTTGELFF	TGTGCCAGCAGGAGGACAGAAGTGACCACCGGGGAGCTGTTTTTT
NA	TRBV4-3	once	TRBJ1-2	CASSQDPVSNYGYTF	TGCGCCAGCAGCCAAGATCCAGTTTCTAACTATGGCTACACCTTC
NA	TRBV19	few	TRBJ2-1	CASSTGTSAYNEQFF	TGTGCCAGTAGTACGGGGACAAGCGCCTACAATGAGCAGTTCTTC
TRBD1	TRBV5-1	NA	TRBJ1-2	CASAQGTGEIGYTF	TGCGCCAGCGCCCAGGGGACAGGGGAGATCGGCTACACCTTC
NA	TRBV12-3/TRBV12-4	NA	TRBJ2-7	CASSRDYEQYF	TGTGCCAGCAGTCGGGATTACGAGCAGTACTTC
TRBD2	TRBV18	once	TRBJ2-3	CASSPFLAGGDTQYF	TGTGCCAGCTCACCTTTTCTAGCGGGAGGCGATACGCAGTATTTT
NA	TRBV12-5	NA	TRBJ1-3	CASGFRVDSFSGNTIYF	TGTGCTAGTGGTTTTCGGGTGGACAGTTTCTCTGGAAACACCATATATTTT
TRBD2	TRBV4-2	NA	TRBJ2-3	CASSQDLLGAGGPDTQYF	TGTGCCAGCAGCCAAGATCTCTTAGGAGCGGGAGGCCCAGATACGCAGTATTTT
TRBD2	TRBV29-1	few	TRBJ2-1	CSVDLAGAYNEQFF	TGCAGCGTTGACTTAGCGGGGGCATACAATGAGCAGTTCTTC
NA	TRBV6-2/TRBV6-3	NA	TRBJ1-1	CASSRGVNEAFF	TGTGCCAGCAGCCGGGGGGTAAATGAAGCTTTCTTT
NA	TRBV20-1	NA	TRBJ1-1	CSARGSTEAFF	TGCAGTGCTAGAGGTAGCACTGAAGCTTTCTTT
TRBD1	TRBV7-2	NA	TRBJ1-2	CASSFSGGRGGYTF	TGTGCCAGCAGCTTCTCAGGGGGCAGGGGCGGCTACACCTTC
TRBD1	TRBV4-3	NA	TRBJ2-3	CASSRRTGFTDTQYF	TGCGCCAGCAGCCGACGGACAGGGTTCACAGATACGCAGTATTTT
NA	TRBV6-4	NA	TRBJ1-1	CASSDWTVGDTEAFF	TGTGCCAGCAGTGACTGGACAGTTGGGGACACTGAAGCTTTCTTT
NA	TRBV27	NA	TRBJ1-1	CASSKIDRMNTEAFF	TGTGCCAGCAGTAAAATTGACAGGATGAACACTGAAGCTTTCTTT
NA	TRBV28	NA	TRBJ2-7	CASREGGSSYEQYF	TGTGCCAGCAGGGAGGGCGGAAGCTCCTACGAGCAGTACTTC
TRBD1	TRBV4-3	NA	TRBJ2-6	CASSQDGDSSGANVLTF	TGCGCCAGCAGCCAAGATGGGGACAGCTCTGGGGCCAACGTCCTGACTTTC
NA	TRBV5-1	NA	TRBJ2-5	CASRNLQETQYF	TGCGCCAGCAGGAACTTGCAAGAGACCCAGTACTTC
TRBD1	TRBV4-3	few	TRBJ2-7	CASSQEGDRVPYEQYF	TGCGCCAGCAGCCAAGAAGGGGACAGGGTTCCCTACGAGCAGTACTTC
NA	TRBV6-5	NA	TRBJ1-2	CASSSYYGYTF	TGTGCCAGCAGCTCCTATTATGGCTACACCTTC
NA	TRBV7-2	few	TRBJ1-4	CASSPVGRGDEKLFF	TGTGCCAGCAGCCCTGTCGGGAGGGGGGATGAAAAACTGTTTTTT